The 24 T cell receptor beta chains below all came from one sample that was sequenced in a study of blood T cell repertoires in COVID-19. Produced via immunoSEQ multiplex PCR; TCRdb's table is partial and in-frame only. Found here are about 27,000 clones, roughly 80% of them singletons; the top ten hold 25%. The specimen sequenced was peripheral blood. The source is a man between 70 and 80 years old with active COVID-19.

The rearrangement links TRBV6-6 to TRBJ2-1; tentative D call: TRBD1 (7 bases). Germline CDR1 MNHNY, CDR2 SVGAGI (reference sequence). The V and J ends lost 6 bases and 7 bases respectively, with 19 bases between them. The CDR3 consists of 15 residues. CDR3 protein: CASRLAGPGGNEQFF. DNA of the CDR3: TGTGCCAGCAGACTAGCCGGGCCAGGGGGAAATGAGCAGTTCTTC.

The V gene is TRBV2, the J gene TRBJ1-4; D remains unclear. Trimming stripped 1 base from V and 0 bases from J, with 6 bases between. In germline, CDR1 is SNHLY, CDR2 FYNNEI. The CDR3 consists of 15 residues. CDR3 bases: TGTGCCAGCAGTGAAGGGGAGGCAACTAATGAAAAACTGTTTTTT. Protein: CASSEGEATNEKLFF.

Details on this clone: The junction differs from germline at one of its ends, possibly a read error. Other DNA sequences within the sample encode an identical CDR3. J is TRBJ2-3 and V is TRBV6-4; perhaps TRBD1 as D (6 bases). Germline CDR1 is MRHNA and CDR2 is SNTAGT. This CDR3 is built from 14 residues. CDR3 in DNA: TGTGCCAGTAGTGACTCCTCAGGGGCAGATACGCAGTATTTT. Translating gives CASSDSSGADTQYF.

The J gene is TRBJ2-1, the V gene TRBV18, with 9 bases identical to TRBD1. After removal of 0 bases from V and 6 bases from J, the junction contained 6 bases not matched to a gene. The CDR3 runs to 16 residues. In germline, CDR1 is KGHSH, CDR2 LQKENI. The CDR3 region has the DNA TGTGCCAGCTCACCACCCGGGACAGGGATCCCCAATGAGCAGTTCTTC. Protein sequence: CASSPPGTGIPNEQFF.

The J gene is TRBJ1-2, the V gene TRBV9; D gene ambiguous. This CDR3 comprises 13 residues. Germline-derived CDR1 and CDR2 are SGDLS and YYNGEE. V was trimmed by 3 bases and J by 2 bases, leaving 8 bases between them. The CDR3 bases are TGTGCCAGCAGCGCTCAGTTAAACTATGGCTACACCTTC. The encoded protein is CASSAQLNYGYTF.

The rearrangement joins TRBV5-6 to TRBJ1-3, with a tentative D call TRBD1 (5 bases). The length of the CDR3 is 17 residues. Trimming removed 3 bases at V and 4 bases at J, with 20 bases between. CDR1 is SGHDT, CDR2 YYEEEE, per germline. The CDR3 DNA is TGTGCCAGCAGCTCGATAACGGGTGCAGCAGGGGGAAACACCATATATTTT. It yields the protein CASSSITGAAGGNTIYF.

The V gene is TRBV18, the J gene TRBJ2-6, with D hard to call. Trimming removed 5 bases at V and 4 bases at J, with 6 bases between. The germline V gene encodes CDR1 KGHSH and CDR2 LQKENI. This CDR3 spans 13 amino acids. The CDR3 region is CASSVTGANVLTF. As DNA, the CDR3 is TGTGCCAGCTCAGTCACAGGGGCCAACGTCCTGACTTTC.

This clone was recorded a few times. The genes are TRBV27 and TRBJ1-5; no clear D gene. Trimming left V 5 bases short and J 0 bases short, with 5 bases between. Germline loops: CDR1 MNHEY, CDR2 SMNVEV (reference sequence). The CDR3 is 13 amino acids. In nucleotides, the CDR3 is TGTGCCAGCAGTCCTTATAGCAATCAGCCCCAGCATTTT. This sequence encodes CASSPYSNQPQHF.

The chain combines TRBV5-1 with TRBJ1-1; 7 bases are a match to TRBD1. The junction had 6 bases not matched to a gene; V was cut back by 2 bases and J by 5 bases. Germline-derived CDR1 and CDR2 are SGHRS and YFSETQ. The CDR3 has 14 residues. CDR3 coding DNA: TGCGCCAGCAGCTTTACAGGGGATGAAACTGAAGCTTTCTTT. This sequence encodes CASSFTGDETEAFF.

The chain joins TRBV30 to TRBJ1-2, with D maybe TRBD1 (6 bases). The CDR3 has 15 residues. Germline V gene lookup returns CDR1 GTSNPN and CDR2 SVGIG (reference sequence). With 5 bases removed from V and 0 bases from J, the gap between germline ends came to 16 bases. The CDR3 coding sequence is TGTGCCTGGGGTAGAGACAGGACCGCTAACTATGGCTACACCTTC. Its translation is CAWGRDRTANYGYTF. Variable domain in full (rest from reference TRBV30 and TRBJ1-2): SQTIHQWPATLVQPVGSPLSLECTVEGTSNPNLYWYRQAAGRGLQLLFYSVGIGQISSEVPQNLSASRPQDRQFILSSKKLLLSDSGFYLCAWGRDRTANYGYTFGSGTRLTVV.

V usage is TRBV30 and J usage is TRBJ1-3; possibly TRBD1 for D (5 bases). CDR3 length equals 14 residues. In germline, CDR1 is GTSNPN, CDR2 SVGIG (reference sequence). Trimming took 3 bases from V and 0 from J, leaving 9 bases between them. The chain's CDR3 is CAWSRAISGNTIYF. In DNA, the CDR3 is TGTGCCTGGAGCAGGGCTATCTCTGGAAACACCATATATTTT.

The chain is built from TRBV5-4 and TRBJ2-3; 9 bases are a match to TRBD1. The CDR3 spans 15 residues. V was pared by 5 bases and J by 4 bases, with 8 bases of the junction left unmatched. The germline gives CDR1 SGHNT, CDR2 YYREEE (reference sequence). CDR3 protein: CASRGGTGPSDTQYF. CDR3 in DNA: TGTGCCAGCAGGGGGGGGACAGGGCCATCAGATACGCAGTATTTT.

The chain couples TRBV5-6 to TRBJ1-6, with D perhaps matching TRBD1 (5 bases). This CDR3 comprises 18 residues. Germline CDR1 and CDR2: SGHDT and YYEEEE. Trimming shortened V by 2 bases and J by 0 bases, and 15 bases separated the two germline ends. The CDR3 coding sequence is TGTGCCAGCAGCTTCGGACAAGATAGGAGCTCCTATAATTCACCCCTCCACTTT. Residues: CASSFGQDRSSYNSPLHF. Supplemented by reference TRBV5-6 and TRBJ1-6, the full variable domain reads DAGVTQSPTHLIKTRGQQVTLRCSPKSGHDTVSWYQQALGQGPQFIFQYYEEEERQRGNFPDRFSGHQFPNYSSELNVNALLLGDSALYLCASSFGQDRSSYNSPLHFGNGTRLTVT.

The table lists this clone with a count of one. This chain links TRBV6-2 or TRBV6-3 with TRBJ2-7; 8 nucleotides line up with TRBD2. This CDR3 is 16 amino acids long. J was trimmed by 2 bases and V by 0 bases; bases with no gene match: 6. Germline V gives CDR1 MNHEY, CDR2 SVGEGT. CDR3 coding DNA: TGTGCCAGCAGTTACTCTCCCGGCGGGAGGCCCTACGAGCAGTACTTC. Its translation: CASSYSPGGRPYEQYF.

The chain carries TRBV2 and TRBJ1-6, with D possibly being TRBD1 (6 bases). The CDR3 covers 15 residues. Trimming left V 2 bases short and J 8 bases short, with 13 bases between. From germline, CDR1 is SNHLY and CDR2 FYNNEI. For the CDR3, the DNA is TGTGCCAGCAGTGAACGACAGGCGACCGATTCACCCCTCCACTTT. Translation: CASSERQATDSPLHF. Variable domain in full (rest from reference TRBV2 and TRBJ1-6): EPEVTQTPSHQVTQMGQEVILRCVPISNHLYFYWYRQILGQKVEFLVSFYNNEISEKSEIFDDQFSVERPDGSNFTLKIRSTKLEDSAMYFCASSERQATDSPLHFGNGTRLTVT.

V usage is TRBV6-5 and J usage is TRBJ1-6; 9 bases fit TRBD1. Germline trimming cut 9 bases from V and 10 bases from J; bases unmatched to any gene: 7. The length of the CDR3 is 13 residues. CDR1 and CDR2 (germline): MNHEY, SVGAGI. The CDR3 loop is CASSTGGGSPLHF. CDR3 sequence (DNA): TGTGCCAGTTCGACAGGGGGAGGATCACCCCTCCACTTT.

The V call is TRBV7-9, the J call TRBJ2-2, with 9 bases aligning to TRBD1. Germline trimming cut 3 bases from V and 5 bases from J; bases unmatched to any gene: 7. The CDR3 totals 16 residues. The germline gives CDR1 SEHNR, CDR2 FQNEAQ (reference sequence). CDR3 residues: CASSFRQGVVTGELFF. The CDR3 coding sequence is TGTGCCAGCAGCTTCCGACAGGGGGTGGTAACCGGGGAGCTGTTTTTT.

This chain's CDR3 is CASSVASGGGAYEQYF. CDR3 DNA sequence: TGTGCCAGCAGCGTAGCTTCGGGGGGCGGTGCCTACGAGCAGTACTTC. The chain employs TRBV9 and TRBJ2-7; weak D call: TRBD2 (7 bases). Trimming left V 0 bases short and J 2 bases short, with 15 bases between. The CDR3 extends over 16 amino acids. CDR1 is SGDLS and CDR2 is YYNGEE in the germline V gene.

The gene calls are TRBV5-1 and TRBJ2-1, with TRBD2 identical over 11 bases. V shed 0 bases, J shed 7 bases, and the junction held 3 bases outside the gene matches. The CDR3 has 15 residues. The V gene's germline CDR1 is SGHRS and CDR2 YFSETQ. CDR3 sequence: CASSLELAGANEQFF. The CDR3 nucleotides are TGCGCCAGCAGCTTGGAACTAGCGGGAGCGAATGAGCAGTTCTTC.

This chain links TRBV7-9 with TRBJ2-1; D uncertain. The germline V gene has CDR1 SEHNR and CDR2 FQNEAQ (reference sequence). With 4 bases removed from V and 7 bases from J, the gap between germline ends came to 17 bases. This CDR3 spans 15 amino acids. The CDR3 protein is CASSSPRERVNEQFF. In nucleotides, the CDR3 is TGTGCCAGCAGCTCTCCGCGTGAGAGAGTTAATGAGCAGTTCTTC.

The genes are TRBV24-1 and TRBJ1-5; D is possibly TRBD1 (5 bases). Per germline, CDR1 KGHDR and CDR2 SFDVKD. CDR3 size: 14 residues. V lost 0 bases and J lost 8, with 10 bases in between. In nucleotides, the CDR3 is TGTGCCACCAGTGATTTGGGGTCGGGGGAGCCCCAGCATTTT. Protein product: CATSDLGSGEPQHF.

The table lists this clone with a few counts. DNA of the CDR3: TGTGCCAGCGCTCGGGTGAGCTCCTACGAGCAGTACTTC. This sequence encodes CASARVSSYEQYF. V and J are TRBV7-9 and TRBJ2-7; D is ambiguous. The V and J ends lost 8 bases and 0 bases respectively, with 11 bases between them. The germline V gene has CDR1 SEHNR and CDR2 FQNEAQ (reference sequence). The CDR3 runs 13 residues. Combining the CDR3 with reference TRBV7-9 and TRBJ2-7 gives the whole variable domain DTGVSQNPRHKITKRGQNVTFRCDPISEHNRLYWYRQTLGQGPEFLTYFQNEAQLEKSRLLSDRFSAERPKGSFSTLEIQRTEQGDSAMYLCASARVSSYEQYFGPGTRLTVT.

The CDR3: CASSLTSGGYNEQFF. In DNA, the CDR3 is TGTGCCAGCAGCTTGACTAGCGGGGGTTACAATGAGCAGTTCTTC. The chain is built from TRBV5-4 and TRBJ2-1; TRBD2 agrees at 11 bases. The CDR3 loop spans 15 amino acids. J lost 4 bases, V lost 1 base, and 1 base had no gene match. The germline V gene has CDR1 SGHNT and CDR2 YYREEE (reference sequence). Full variable domain (missing parts from reference TRBV5-4 and TRBJ2-1): ETGVTQSPTHLIKTRGQQVTLRCSSQSGHNTVSWYQQALGQGPQFIFQYYREEENGRGNFPPRFSGLQFPNYSSELNVNALELDDSALYLCASSLTSGGYNEQFFGPGTRLTVL.

This chain links TRBV12-3 or TRBV12-4 with TRBJ2-3, with a possible D match to TRBD1 (5 bases). V gave up 6 bases and J gave up 4 bases, with 11 bases separating them. The CDR3 is made up of 13 amino acids. CDR3 residues: CASSPDTADTQYF. DNA for the CDR3: TGTGCCAGCAGCCCGGACACGGCAGATACGCAGTATTTT.